The sequence of this T cell receptor beta chain was determined in a study of cytotoxic CD8 clonotypes in ibrutinib-treated CLL. Study summary: Response sampling occurred after a median about 12 months of treatment (range 6 to 36).

Using immunoSEQ multiplex PCR, the repertoire was profiled, and TCRdb retains in-frame clones only, with some absent. The repertoire holds over 70,000 clones, about 86% seen once, with roughly 5% in the top ten. In this sample, this clone turned up once. Trimming removed 2 bases at V and 5 bases at J, with 12 bases between. The CDR3 sequence is 15 residues long. Germline CDR1 is MNHNY and CDR2 is SVGAGI (reference sequence). The sample consisted of PBMCs, taken before ibrutinib treatment. The clonotype was recovered from a human donor with chronic lymphocytic leukemia. The chain links TRBV6-6 to TRBJ2-2; the D gene is possibly TRBD2 (5 bases). The CDR3 DNA reads TGTGCCAGCAGTTACCGGACGGGAAGGACCGGGGAGCTGTTTTTT. This sequence encodes CASSYRTGRTGELFF.